One and the same sample provided the 9 T cell receptor beta chains below, sequenced in a study of CXCR3-negative and CXCR3-positive naive CD8 T cells. The TRB cDNA libraries were prepared by 5' RACE with UMI labels. With the 5' RACE reads reprocessed, TCRdb shows one record per CDR3 protein and no DNA. The specimen's table records 8,000 to 8,500 distinct CDR3 sequences. Sequencing was carried out using naive CXCR3- CD8+ T cells from blood. As to subset: CD45RO-CCR7+CD27+CD95- naive CD8+ T cells lacking CXCR3 (TNR3-). The receptors derive from a human donor in good health. Some clones in this sample may be carry-over from other donors' samples.

In terms of frequency, this clonotype is medium-sized. The chain uses TRBV12-3 or TRBV12-4 and TRBJ2-2; the D call from TCRdb, TRBD2, cannot be confirmed without DNA. The CDR3 length is 16 residues. CDR3 loop: CASSPRTSGSYWGLFF.

The gene calls are TRBV7-9 and TRBJ1-2; TCRdb designates TRBD1, a call that cannot be tested without DNA. Germline CDR1 and CDR2: SEHNR and FQNEAQ (reference sequence). CDR3 size: 14 residues. The CDR3 sequence: CASSRDDRNYGYTF.

CDR3 sequence: CATQEGGGFSYEQYF. The chain employs TRBV10-3 and TRBJ2-7; TCRdb designates TRBD2, a call that cannot be tested without DNA. The germline CDR1 and CDR2 sequences are ENHRY and SYGVKD. The CDR3 covers 15 residues.

The J gene is TRBJ2-7, the V gene TRBV29-1; TCRdb's assignment of TRBD2 cannot be checked, as there is no DNA. This CDR3 region has 16 residues. From germline, CDR1 is SQVTM and CDR2 ANQGSEA. CDR3: CSVEFFGSGRSGEQYF.

This rearrangement joins TRBV29-1 to TRBJ2-3; without DNA, the TCRdb call of TRBD2 cannot be checked. Per germline, CDR1 SQVTM and CDR2 ANQGSEA. The CDR3 runs 16 residues. The CDR3 reads CSVEDPASGGVDTQYF.

The V call is TRBV29-1, the J call TRBJ2-3; TCRdb names TRBD1, which stays unverified in the absence of DNA. Germline lookup yields CDR1 SQVTM and CDR2 ANQGSEA. The CDR3 covers 14 residues. The CDR3 here is CSVVGGVRTDTQYF.

This clonotype registers medium-sized by frequency. The J gene is TRBJ1-1, the V gene TRBV10-3; TCRdb calls TRBD1, which cannot be checked without DNA. Germline-derived CDR1 and CDR2 are ENHRY and SYGVKD. The CDR3 runs 13 residues. CDR3 protein: CAISGTANTEAFF.

This clonotype is labeled medium-sized based on frequency. The chain recombines TRBV29-1 with TRBJ1-1; TCRdb selects TRBD1, and the lack of DNA leaves this call unchecked. CDR3 length: 16 amino acids. The germline gives CDR1 SQVTM, CDR2 ANQGSEA. CDR3 amino acids: CSVEEAYRVENTEAFF.

In terms of frequency, this clonotype is medium-sized (0.01 to 0.1%). The chain joins TRBV29-1 to TRBJ2-1. The germline CDR1 and CDR2 sequences are SQVTM and ANQGSEA. The CDR3 has 14 amino acids. CDR3 amino acids: CSVEGRVTVNEQFF.